This entry lists 6 T cell receptor beta chains sequenced from one sample in a study of shared T cell receptors in the human thymus. Data came from immunoSEQ multiplex PCR; TCRdb stores just in-frame clones and leaves some out. The sample holds more than 550,000 clones; over 75% are singletons and the top ten take roughly 0.01%. The sample also formed part of further work on human thymus T cells.

The sample comprised thymocytes. These receptors all stem from a girl less than two years old with a congenital heart defect.

Regarding this clone: Distinct nucleotide sequences in the sample also encode this CDR3. The J gene is TRBJ1-1, the V gene TRBV5-1; 8 bases are shared with TRBD1. The CDR3 sequence is 15 residues long. V dropped 0 bases and J dropped 0; count of bases not matched to a gene: 1. Germline-derived CDR1 and CDR2 are SGHRS and YFSETQ. The CDR3 DNA reads as TGCGCCAGCAGCTTGGCAGGGGGCATGAACACTGAAGCTTTCTTT. Translating it yields CASSLAGGMNTEAFF.

The chain recombines TRBV9 with TRBJ1-2; 11 bases are a match to TRBD1. This CDR3 region has 18 residues. Germline lookup yields CDR1 SGDLS and CDR2 YYNGEE. V was clipped by 4 bases and J by 5 bases; unmatched bases: 16. The CDR3 sequence: CASSSHRTGGASSYGYTF. In DNA form, the CDR3 reads TGTGCCAGCAGCTCCCATAGGACAGGGGGCGCATCGTCGTATGGCTACACCTTC.

The chain combines TRBV28 with TRBJ1-5; D perhaps matches TRBD1 (6 bases). The V gene lost 3 bases and the J gene lost 0 bases, with 30 bases spanning the gap. The germline gives CDR1 MDHEN, CDR2 SYDVKM. This CDR3 comprises 22 residues. The CDR3 DNA follows: TGTGCCAGCAGTTTTTTATTGAAACCCATCGGACAGTGTGAATATAGCAATCAGCCCCAGCATTTT. Translating it yields CASSFLLKPIGQCEYSNQPQHF. Complete variable domain (other parts from reference TRBV28 and TRBJ1-5): DVKVTQSSRYLVKRTGEKVFLECVQDMDHENMFWYRQDPGLGLRLIYFSYDVKMKEKGDIPEGYSVSREKKERFSLILESASTNQTSMYLCASSFLLKPIGQCEYSNQPQHFGDGTRLSIL.

The chain links TRBV5-6 to TRBJ2-3, with D hard to call. The CDR3 is 16 residues long. V was pared by 2 bases and J by 0 bases, with 13 bases between. Germline lookup yields CDR1 SGHDT and CDR2 YYEEEE. CDR3 sequence (DNA): TGTGCCAGCAGCTTCGGTTTCAACTCTAGCACAGATACGCAGTATTTT. This sequence encodes CASSFGFNSSTDTQYF.

This clone was picked up a small number of times. The J gene is TRBJ1-1, the V gene TRBV7-2; the D gene is possibly TRBD1 (5 bases). Trimming took 1 base from V and 0 from J, leaving 6 bases between them. The length of the CDR3 is 14 residues. Germline CDR1 SGHTA, CDR2 FQGNSA. The CDR3 nucleotides are TGTGCCAGCAGCTTAGGGGGCATGAACACTGAAGCTTTCTTT. Amino acids: CASSLGGMNTEAFF.

The gene calls are TRBV4-2 and TRBJ2-1, with D uncertain. The CDR3 is made up of 12 amino acids. Germline V lookup: CDR1 LGHNA, CDR2 YNFKEQ. Trimming stripped 2 bases from V and 5 bases from J, with 4 bases between. This chain's CDR3 is CASSQYNNEQFF. The CDR3 nucleotides read TGTGCCAGCAGCCAATACAACAATGAGCAGTTCTTC.